This T cell receptor (beta chain) emerged from a study of T-cell memory formation after mild COVID-19. In its sample, this clonotype was seen a few times. Its matching antigen is unknown. TCRdb ran MiXCR on the 5' RACE reads and lists one entry per CDR3 protein. The sample gives hundreds of thousands of distinct CDR3 sequences, 15% to 20% of which show up once; 20% to 25% is in the top ten. General study findings and limits: CD8+ contracting clones occupied EMRA, while CD4+ ones occupied mainly CM and EM. Nothing confirmed that second-wave clones peaking on day 37 were specific for SARS-CoV-2.

V lost 2 bases and J 4 bases, leaving 14 bases between the germline ends. Germline V CDR1 and CDR2: LGHNA, YNFKEQ. This CDR3 is 15 amino acids long. This chain uses TRBV4-2 with TRBJ1-1; D is uncertain. The sample comprised PBMCs or a T cell subset sorted from them (not recorded which). The source of this sequence is a man aged 18 to 29 who had mild COVID-19 (a few samples of this study predate the infection). Cell type and time point are not known. The CDR3 loop reads CASSQKWQESTEAFF. The CDR3 DNA reads as TGTGCCAGCAGCCAAAAGTGGCAGGAGAGCACTGAAGCTTTCTTT.